This paragraph covers one T cell receptor (beta chain) sequence. These data are taken from a study of control samples from healthy donors and cancer patients. Here immunoSEQ multiplex PCR was the method, and the copy in TCRdb shows in-frame clones only, minus some. The data contain roughly 180,000 clones, 94% of them singletons. The TCR comes from a woman between 18 and 29 years old in good health. Sequenced material: blood.

CDR3 loop: CASSPEGTGGETQYF. CDR3 nucleotide sequence: TGTGCCAGCAGCCCGGAAGGGACAGGGGGGGAGACCCAGTACTTC. The chain combines TRBV5-8 with TRBJ2-5, with 11 positions matching TRBD1. V dropped 4 bases and J dropped 5; count of bases not matched to a gene: 7. The CDR3 is made up of 15 amino acids. CDR1 is SGHTS, CDR2 YDEGEE, per germline.